This T cell receptor (beta chain) is drawn from a study of blood T cell repertoires in COVID-19. Study information: Both acute and convalescent COVID-19 samples were obtained from the United States, Italy and Spain. PBMCs, B-cell-depleted T cells, or T cells provided the cDNA or gDNA that made up the material.

Assay used: immunoSEQ multiplex PCR; TCRdb lists only in-frame clones, some missing. The sample contains more than 300,000 clones, 90% of which appear only once. The CDR3 sequence is 15 residues long. The V gene's germline CDR1 is MNHNS and CDR2 SASEGT. With 2 bases removed from V and 0 bases from J, the gap between germline ends came to 7 bases. Individuals aged roughly 18 to 90 years were recruited from roughly 22 US areas. Comment on this clone: This sample includes further DNA sequences coding for the same CDR3.

The sequencing sample was made of PBMCs or T cells enriched from blood (not recorded which). The receptor was isolated from a woman in her twenties or thirties who had been exposed to COVID-19. The chain carries TRBV6-1 and TRBJ1-4; D is perhaps TRBD1 (5 bases). CDR3 residues: CASSELGATNEKLFF. In DNA, the CDR3 is TGTGCCAGCAGTGAATTAGGGGCAACTAATGAAAAACTGTTTTTT.